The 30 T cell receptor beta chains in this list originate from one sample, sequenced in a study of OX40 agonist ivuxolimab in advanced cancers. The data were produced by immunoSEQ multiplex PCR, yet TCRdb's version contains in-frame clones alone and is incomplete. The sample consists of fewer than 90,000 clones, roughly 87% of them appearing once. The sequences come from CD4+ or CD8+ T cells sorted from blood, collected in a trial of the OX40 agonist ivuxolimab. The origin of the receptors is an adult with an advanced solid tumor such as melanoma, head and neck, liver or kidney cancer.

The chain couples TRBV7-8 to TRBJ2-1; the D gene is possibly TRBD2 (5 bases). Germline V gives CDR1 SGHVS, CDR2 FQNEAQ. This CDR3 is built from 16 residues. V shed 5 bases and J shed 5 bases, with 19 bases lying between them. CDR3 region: CASSVADLAFNNEQFF. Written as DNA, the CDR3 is TGTGCCAGCAGCGTCGCGGACTTAGCCTTCAACAATGAGCAGTTCTTC.

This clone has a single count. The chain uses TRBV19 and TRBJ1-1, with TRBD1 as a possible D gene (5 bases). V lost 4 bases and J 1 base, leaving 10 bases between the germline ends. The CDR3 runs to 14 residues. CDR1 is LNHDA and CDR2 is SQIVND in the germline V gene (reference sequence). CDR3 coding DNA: TGTGCCAGTAGTAGCAGGGCCGAGAACACTGAAGCTTTCTTT. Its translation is CASSSRAENTEAFF. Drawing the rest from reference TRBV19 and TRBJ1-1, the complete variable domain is DGGITQSPKYLFRKEGQNVTLSCEQNLNHDAMYWYRQDPGQGLRLIYYSQIVNDFQKGDIAEGYSVSREKKESFPLTVTSAQKNPTAFYLCASSSRAENTEAFFGQGTRLTVV.

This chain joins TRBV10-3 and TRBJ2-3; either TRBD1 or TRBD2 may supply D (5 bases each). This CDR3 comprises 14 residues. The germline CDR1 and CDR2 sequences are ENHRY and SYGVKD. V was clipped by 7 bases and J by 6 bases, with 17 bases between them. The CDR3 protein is CAITPGPPRDTQYF. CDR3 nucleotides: TGTGCCATCACCCCGGGACCCCCGAGGGATACGCAGTATTTT.

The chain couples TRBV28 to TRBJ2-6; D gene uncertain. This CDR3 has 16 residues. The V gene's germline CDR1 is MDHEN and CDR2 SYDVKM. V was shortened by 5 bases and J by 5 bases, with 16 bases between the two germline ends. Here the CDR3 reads CASSRLTQSRANVLTF. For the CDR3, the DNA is TGTGCCAGCAGTCGCTTGACACAAAGTCGGGCCAACGTCCTGACTTTC.

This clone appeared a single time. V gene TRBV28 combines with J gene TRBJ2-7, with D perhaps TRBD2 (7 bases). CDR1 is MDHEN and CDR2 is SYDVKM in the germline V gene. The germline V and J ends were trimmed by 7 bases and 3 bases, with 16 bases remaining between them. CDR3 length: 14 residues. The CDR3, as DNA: TGTGCCAGCACAGTAGGGGGGGGACTCTACGAGCAGTACTTC. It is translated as CASTVGGGLYEQYF.

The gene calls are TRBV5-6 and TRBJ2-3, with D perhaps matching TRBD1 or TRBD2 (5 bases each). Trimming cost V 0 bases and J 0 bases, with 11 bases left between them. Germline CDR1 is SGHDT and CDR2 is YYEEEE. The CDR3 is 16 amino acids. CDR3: CASSLGGIHSTDTQYF. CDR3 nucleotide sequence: TGTGCCAGCAGCTTGGGGGGGATCCATAGCACAGATACGCAGTATTTT.

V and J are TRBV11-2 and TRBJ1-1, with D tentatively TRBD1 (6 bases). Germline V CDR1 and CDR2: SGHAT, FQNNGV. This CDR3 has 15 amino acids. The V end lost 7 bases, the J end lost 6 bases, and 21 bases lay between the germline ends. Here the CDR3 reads CASNHRTGMVPEAFF. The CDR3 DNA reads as TGTGCCAGCAACCATCGAACAGGGATGGTCCCTGAAGCTTTCTTT.

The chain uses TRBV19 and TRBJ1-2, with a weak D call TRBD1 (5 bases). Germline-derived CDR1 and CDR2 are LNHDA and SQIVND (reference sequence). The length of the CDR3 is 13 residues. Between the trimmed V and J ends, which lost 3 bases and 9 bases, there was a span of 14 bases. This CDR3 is CASSIGAGSSYTF. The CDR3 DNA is TGTGCCAGTAGTATTGGGGCAGGTAGTAGCTACACCTTC.

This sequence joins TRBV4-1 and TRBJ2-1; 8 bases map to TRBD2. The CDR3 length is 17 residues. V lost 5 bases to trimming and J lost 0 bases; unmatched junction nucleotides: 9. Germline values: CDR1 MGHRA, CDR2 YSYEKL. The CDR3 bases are TGCGCCAGCAGCTTCGTAGCGGGGTCGAGCTCCTACAATGAGCAGTTCTTC. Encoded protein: CASSFVAGSSSYNEQFF.

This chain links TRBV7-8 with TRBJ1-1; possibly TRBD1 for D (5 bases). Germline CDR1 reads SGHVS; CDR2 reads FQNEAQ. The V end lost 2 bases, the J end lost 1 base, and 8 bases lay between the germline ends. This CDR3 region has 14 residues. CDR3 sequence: CASSLRQGNTEAFF. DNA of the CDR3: TGTGCCAGCAGCTTAAGGCAGGGGAACACTGAAGCTTTCTTT.

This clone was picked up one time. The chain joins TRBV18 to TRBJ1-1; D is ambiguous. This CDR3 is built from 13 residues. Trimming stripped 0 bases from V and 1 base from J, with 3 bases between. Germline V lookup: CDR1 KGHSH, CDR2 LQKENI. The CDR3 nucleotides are TGTGCCAGCTCACCACCATCGAACACTGAAGCTTTCTTT. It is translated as CASSPPSNTEAFF.

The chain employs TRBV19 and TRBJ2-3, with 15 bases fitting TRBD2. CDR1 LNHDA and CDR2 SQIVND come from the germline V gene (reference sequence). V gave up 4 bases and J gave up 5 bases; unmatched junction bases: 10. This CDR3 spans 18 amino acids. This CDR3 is CASSTPGLAGGGGDTQYF. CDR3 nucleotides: TGTGCCAGTAGTACCCCAGGACTAGCGGGAGGGGGTGGAGATACGCAGTATTTT. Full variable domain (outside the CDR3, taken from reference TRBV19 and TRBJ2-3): DGGITQSPKYLFRKEGQNVTLSCEQNLNHDAMYWYRQDPGQGLRLIYYSQIVNDFQKGDIAEGYSVSREKKESFPLTVTSAQKNPTAFYLCASSTPGLAGGGGDTQYFGPGTRLTVL.

Here the CDR3 reads CASSQRLAGGEDTQYF. Here the CDR3 DNA reads TGTGCCAGCAGCCAAAGACTAGCGGGGGGCGAAGATACGCAGTATTTT. This sequence joins TRBV7-2 and TRBJ2-3; 13 positions agree with TRBD2. CDR1 is SGHTA, CDR2 FQGNSA, per germline. J gave up 5 bases and V 5 bases, and 7 bases lay outside the gene matches. CDR3 length: 16 amino acids.

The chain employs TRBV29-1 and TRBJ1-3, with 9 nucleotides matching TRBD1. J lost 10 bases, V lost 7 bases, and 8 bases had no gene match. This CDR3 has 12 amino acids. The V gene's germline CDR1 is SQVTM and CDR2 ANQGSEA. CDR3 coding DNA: TGCAGCGCCGGGACAGGGAAACAAACCATATATTTT. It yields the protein CSAGTGKQTIYF.

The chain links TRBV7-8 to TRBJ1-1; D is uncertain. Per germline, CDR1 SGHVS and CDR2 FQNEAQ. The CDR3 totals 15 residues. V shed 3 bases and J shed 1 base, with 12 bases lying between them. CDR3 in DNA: TGTGCCAGCAGCTTTCAGGTCAGCTCGAACACTGAAGCTTTCTTT. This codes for CASSFQVSSNTEAFF.

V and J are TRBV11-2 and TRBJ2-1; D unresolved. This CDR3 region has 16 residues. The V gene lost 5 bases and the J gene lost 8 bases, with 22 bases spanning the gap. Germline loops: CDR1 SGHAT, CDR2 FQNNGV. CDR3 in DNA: TGTGCCAGCAGCACCCCCTACCGGAGTGTGGAGTATGAGCAGTTCTTC. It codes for CASSTPYRSVEYEQFF.

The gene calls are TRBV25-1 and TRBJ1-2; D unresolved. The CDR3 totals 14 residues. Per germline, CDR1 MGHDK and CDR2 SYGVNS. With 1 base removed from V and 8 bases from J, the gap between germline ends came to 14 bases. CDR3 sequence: CASSELGQDFGYTF. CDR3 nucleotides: TGTGCCAGCAGTGAATTGGGTCAGGATTTCGGCTACACCTTC.

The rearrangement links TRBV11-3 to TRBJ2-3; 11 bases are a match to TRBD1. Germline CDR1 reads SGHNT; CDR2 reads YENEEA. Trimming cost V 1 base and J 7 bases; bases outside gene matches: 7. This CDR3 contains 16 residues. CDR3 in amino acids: CASSLVGQGARYTQYF. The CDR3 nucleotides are TGTGCCAGCAGCTTAGTTGGACAGGGGGCCCGATATACGCAGTATTTT.

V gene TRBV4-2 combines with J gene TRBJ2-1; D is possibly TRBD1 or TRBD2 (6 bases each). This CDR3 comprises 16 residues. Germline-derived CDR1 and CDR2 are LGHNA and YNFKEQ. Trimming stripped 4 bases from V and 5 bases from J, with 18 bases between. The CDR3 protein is CASSPDGGRYDNEQFF. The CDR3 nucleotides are TGTGCCAGCAGCCCCGACGGGGGCCGGTATGACAATGAGCAGTTCTTC.

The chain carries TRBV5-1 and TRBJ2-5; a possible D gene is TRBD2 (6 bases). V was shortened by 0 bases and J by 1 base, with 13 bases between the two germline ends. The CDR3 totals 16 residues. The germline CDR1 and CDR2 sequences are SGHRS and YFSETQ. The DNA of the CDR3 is TGCGCCAGCAGCTTGGCGTTGGGACTTACCCAAGAGACCCAGTACTTC. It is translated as CASSLALGLTQETQYF. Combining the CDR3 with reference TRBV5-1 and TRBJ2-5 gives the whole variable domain KAGVTQTPRYLIKTRGQQVTLSCSPISGHRSVSWYQQTPGQGLQFLFEYFSETQRNKGNFPGRFSGRQFSNSRSEMNVSTLELGDSALYLCASSLALGLTQETQYFGPGTRLLVL.

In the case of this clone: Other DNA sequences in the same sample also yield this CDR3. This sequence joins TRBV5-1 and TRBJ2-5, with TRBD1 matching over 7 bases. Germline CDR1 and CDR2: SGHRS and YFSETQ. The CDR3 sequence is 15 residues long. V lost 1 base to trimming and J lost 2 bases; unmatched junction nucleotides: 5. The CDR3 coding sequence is TGCGCCAGCAGCTTGACAGGGGCCCTACAAGAGACCCAGTACTTC. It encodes CASSLTGALQETQYF.

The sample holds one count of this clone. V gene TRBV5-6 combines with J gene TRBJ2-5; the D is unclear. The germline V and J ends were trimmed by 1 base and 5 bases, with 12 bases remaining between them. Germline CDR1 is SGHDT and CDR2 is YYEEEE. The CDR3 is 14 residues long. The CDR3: CASSLYGSLETQYF. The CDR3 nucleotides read TGTGCCAGCAGCTTGTATGGTAGCCTGGAGACCCAGTACTTC.

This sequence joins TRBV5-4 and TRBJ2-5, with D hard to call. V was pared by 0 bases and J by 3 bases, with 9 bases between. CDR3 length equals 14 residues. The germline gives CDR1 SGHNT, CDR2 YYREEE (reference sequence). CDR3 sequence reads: CASSLAFKKETQYF. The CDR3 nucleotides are TGTGCCAGCAGCTTGGCCTTCAAAAAAGAGACCCAGTACTTC.

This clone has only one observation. CDR3 amino acids: CASSLSPFNGNTIYF. DNA of the CDR3: TGTGCCAGCAGCTTATCGCCCTTTAACGGAAACACCATATATTTT. The chain has TRBV11-1 and TRBJ1-3; D ambiguous. Trimming stripped 2 bases from V and 4 bases from J, with 12 bases between. Germline CDR1 reads SGHAT; CDR2 reads FQDESV (reference sequence). This CDR3 spans 15 amino acids.

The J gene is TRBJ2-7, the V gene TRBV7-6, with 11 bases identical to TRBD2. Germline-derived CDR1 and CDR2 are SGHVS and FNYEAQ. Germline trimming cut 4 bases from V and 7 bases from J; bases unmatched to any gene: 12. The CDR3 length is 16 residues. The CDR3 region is CASSSEIAGGPREQYF. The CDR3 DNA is TGTGCCAGCAGCTCGGAAATAGCGGGAGGGCCTCGAGAGCAGTACTTC.

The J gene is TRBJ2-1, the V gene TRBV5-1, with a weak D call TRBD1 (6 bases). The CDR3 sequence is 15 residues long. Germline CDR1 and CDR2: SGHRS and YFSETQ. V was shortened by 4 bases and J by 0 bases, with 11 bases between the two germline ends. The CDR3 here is CASSPGTISYNEQFF. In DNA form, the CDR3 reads TGCGCCAGCAGCCCCGGGACAATCTCCTACAATGAGCAGTTCTTC.

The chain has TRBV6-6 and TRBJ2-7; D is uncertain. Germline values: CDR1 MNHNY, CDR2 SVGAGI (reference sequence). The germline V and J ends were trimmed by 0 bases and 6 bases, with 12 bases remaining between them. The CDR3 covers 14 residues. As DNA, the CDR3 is TGTGCCAGCAGTTACTCGGTTGGTCCCGGCGAGCAGTACTTC. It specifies CASSYSVGPGEQYF.

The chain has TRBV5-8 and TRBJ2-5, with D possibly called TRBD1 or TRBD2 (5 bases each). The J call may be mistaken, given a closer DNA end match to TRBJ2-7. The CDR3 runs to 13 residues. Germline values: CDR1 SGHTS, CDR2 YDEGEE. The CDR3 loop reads CASSLAEGYEQYF. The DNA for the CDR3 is TGTGCCAGCAGCTTGGCCGAGGGGTACGAGCAGTACTTC.

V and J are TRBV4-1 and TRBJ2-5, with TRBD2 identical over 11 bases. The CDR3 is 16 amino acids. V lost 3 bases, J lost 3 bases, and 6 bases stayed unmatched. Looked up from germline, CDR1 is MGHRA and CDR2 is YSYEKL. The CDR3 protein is CASSQSLAGGKETQYF. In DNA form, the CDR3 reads TGCGCCAGCAGCCAGAGTCTAGCGGGAGGTAAAGAGACCCAGTACTTC.

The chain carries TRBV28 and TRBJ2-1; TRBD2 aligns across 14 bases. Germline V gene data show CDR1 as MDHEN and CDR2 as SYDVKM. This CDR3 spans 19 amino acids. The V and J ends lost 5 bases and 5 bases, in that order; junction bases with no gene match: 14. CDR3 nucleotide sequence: TGTGCCAGCAGTCCCCCGGGACTAGCGGGAGTTTCGACCAACAATGAGCAGTTCTTC. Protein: CASSPPGLAGVSTNNEQFF.